This is a list of T cell receptor beta chains from one sample in a study of identical twins. In TCRdb, the 5' RACE reads were re-called with MiXCR into one record per CDR3 protein. The table records about 530,000 distinct CDR3 sequences, about a fifth of them present only once. This sample was shared with a second study, whose subject was yellow fever vaccine responses in identical twins.

Source material: CD4+ T cells sorted from blood. The receptor source for this set is a woman aged 18-35 years in good health. Both conserved end residues are part of each CDR3. The D gene is left open where the match is weak. Clone size is not always given. Where it is, it says once, few, many or a class for expanded clones.

V	J	size	D	DNA	CDR3
TRBV20-1	TRBJ1-2	-	TRBD1	TGCAGTGCCACAGGACAGGGACTAAGCTATGGCTACACCTTC	CSATGQGLSYGYTF
TRBV29-1	TRBJ2-1	-	-	TGCAGCGTTGAAAAGACAGTCCAGTTCTTC	CSVEKTVQFF
TRBV29-1	TRBJ2-5	-	-	TGCAGCGCCTTCGGGGCCGGAGAGACCCAGTACTTC	CSAFGAGETQYF
TRBV4-1	TRBJ2-1	-	-	TGCGCCAGCAGCCAAGCCTTAAGTCTAGCGATCGAGCAGTTCTTC	CASSQALSLAIEQFF
TRBV2	TRBJ2-7	-	TRBD2	TGTGCCAGCAGACTAGCGGGAGACTACGAGCAGTACTTC	CASRLAGDYEQYF
TRBV7-8	TRBJ1-4	-	-	TGTGCCAGCAGCATTTTGCGGGGGAGGGATGAAAAACTGTTTTTT	CASSILRGRDEKLFF
TRBV28	TRBJ2-2	few	-	TGTGCCATCAACTCCGGGGCGGCCGCCCCCGGGGAGCTGTTTTTT	CAINSGAAAPGELFF
TRBV2	TRBJ2-2	few	TRBD1	TGTGCCAGCGGACAGGAAAACACCGGGGAGCTGTTTTTT	CASGQENTGELFF
TRBV29-1	TRBJ1-1	-	TRBD1	TGCAGCGTTGAACGGACAGGGGAACCGGACACTGAAGCTTTCTTT	CSVERTGEPDTEAFF
TRBV6-5	TRBJ2-1	-	-	TGTGCCAGCAGATTAGCAGGGTTCAATGAGCAGTTCTTC	CASRLAGFNEQFF
TRBV7-9	TRBJ1-3	-	-	TGTGCCACTCGGATGGAGGGAAACACCATATATTTT	CATRMEGNTIYF
TRBV12-3/TRBV12-4	TRBJ2-2	few	-	TGTGCCAGCAGGTTTTTGGGACAACCCCCAATTAAGGGGGAGCTGTTTTTT	CASRFLGQPPIKGELFF
TRBV19	TRBJ2-1	-	-	TGTGCCAGTAGTATAGGTCTACGGAGGGCAGGTTTAGGCAATGAGCAGTTCTTC	CASSIGLRRAGLGNEQFF
TRBV2	TRBJ2-1	few	TRBD1	TGTGCCAGCAGTGTCGACAGGGGGCTCACCTACAATGAGCAGTTCTTC	CASSVDRGLTYNEQFF
TRBV6-5	TRBJ2-1	-	-	TGTGCCAGCAGTTACTCAGGGGCCTCATACAATGAGCAGTTCTTC	CASSYSGASYNEQFF
TRBV12-3/TRBV12-4	TRBJ2-2	few	-	TGTGCCAGCAGGTTCGGGACCCACGGCGGGGAGCTGTTTTTT	CASRFGTHGGELFF
TRBV7-9	TRBJ1-2	few	-	TGTGCCAGCAGCTTAGCGAAGAACAGCAATGGCTACACCTTC	CASSLAKNSNGYTF
TRBV7-8	TRBJ1-4	-	-	TGTGCCAGCAGCCCAGGAAACCTTGCAACTAATGAAAAACTGTTTTTT	CASSPGNLATNEKLFF
TRBV19	TRBJ1-6	once	-	TGTGCCAGTAGTATCCCCACAGCAGATAATTCACCCCTCCACTTT	CASSIPTADNSPLHF
TRBV12-3/TRBV12-4	TRBJ2-5	few	TRBD2	TGTGCCAGCAGTTTAGGAAAACTAGCGGGAGGCGAGACCCAGTACTTC	CASSLGKLAGGETQYF
TRBV12-3/TRBV12-4	TRBJ2-1	few	TRBD1	TGTGCCAGCAGTAAGATACAGGGGATTAACTACAATGAGCAGTTCTTC	CASSKIQGINYNEQFF
TRBV7-2	TRBJ2-5	few	-	TGTGCCAGCAGCTTAGCGGGCAGGTTAAGGACCCTACAAGAGACCCAGTACTTC	CASSLAGRLRTLQETQYF